The 18 T cell receptor beta chains given below trace back to one sample, sequenced in a study of blood T cell repertoires in COVID-19. This table comes from immunoSEQ multiplex PCR, and its TCRdb copy is limited to in-frame clones, with some not included. The sample has tens of thousands of clones, 90% seen once. The sample consisted of peripheral blood. All receptors derive from a human donor in a cohort sampled during active COVID-19.

The J gene is TRBJ1-1, the V gene TRBV2; 8 nucleotides agree with TRBD1. CDR3 size: 15 residues. CDR1 is SNHLY and CDR2 is FYNNEI in the germline V gene. V was clipped by 2 bases and J by 7 bases; unmatched bases: 9. The CDR3 DNA reads as TGTGCCAGCAGTGAATGGGGACAGGCAGATGATGAAGCTTTCTTT. It is translated as CASSEWGQADDEAFF.

The chain recombines TRBV18 with TRBJ2-7, with 7 positions matching TRBD1. V was pared by 3 bases and J by 5 bases, with 4 bases of the junction left unmatched. The CDR3 totals 13 residues. The germline V gene has CDR1 KGHSH and CDR2 LQKENI. CDR3 DNA sequence: TGTGCCAGCTCACCCGGACAGGTCCACGAGCAGTACTTC. Its translation: CASSPGQVHEQYF.

This rearrangement joins TRBV18 to TRBJ2-7; 9 bases map to TRBD1. Trimming at V came to 4 bases and at J to 6 bases, leaving 10 bases not matched to a gene. Germline V lookup: CDR1 KGHSH, CDR2 LQKENI. This CDR3 region has 15 residues. The CDR3: CASSLRQGVAVEQYF. CDR3 DNA sequence: TGTGCCAGCTCACTCCGACAGGGGGTAGCGGTCGAGCAGTACTTC.

The chain combines TRBV15 with TRBJ1-3; D is undetermined. Germline V lookup: CDR1 LNHNV, CDR2 YYDKDF (reference sequence). The CDR3 totals 15 residues. V was shortened by 8 bases and J by 7 bases, with 21 bases between the two germline ends. Here the CDR3 reads CATAPWIGEWNTIYF. In DNA, the CDR3 is TGTGCCACCGCGCCTTGGATCGGGGAGTGGAACACCATATATTTT.

The chain uses TRBV18 and TRBJ2-2, with a tentative D call TRBD1 (5 bases). Germline CDR1 is KGHSH and CDR2 is LQKENI. V lost 2 bases to trimming and J lost 3 bases, with 13 bases between them. The CDR3 spans 16 residues. CDR3 DNA: TGTGCCAGCTCACCAAAGCAGGGCGTGGACACCGGGGAGCTGTTTTTT. This translates into CASSPKQGVDTGELFF.

The CDR3 region has the DNA TGCGCCAGCAGCCAAGATCGACTGAACTATGGCTACACCTTC. It yields the protein CASSQDRLNYGYTF. The rearrangement links TRBV4-1 to TRBJ1-2; no clear D gene. The length of the CDR3 is 14 residues. Germline V gives CDR1 MGHRA, CDR2 YSYEKL. The V end was cut by 0 bases, the J end by 2 bases, with 7 bases between.

This clone was seen more than once but under ten times. The V gene is TRBV7-3, the J gene TRBJ2-7; D call uncertain. The CDR3 extends over 14 amino acids. The germline V and J ends were trimmed by 1 base and 0 bases, with 7 bases remaining between them. Germline assignment: CDR1 SGHTA and CDR2 FQGTGA. The CDR3 coding sequence is TGTGCCAGCAGCTTAATGGGCAACTCCTACGAGCAGTACTTC. Protein product: CASSLMGNSYEQYF.

This sequence joins TRBV7-9 and TRBJ2-5, with TRBD2 as a possible D gene (6 bases). V gave up 4 bases and J gave up 2 bases, with 8 bases separating them. The germline gives CDR1 SEHNR, CDR2 FQNEAQ (reference sequence). There are 13 residues in the CDR3. The CDR3 here is CASSWDFQETQYF. The DNA of the CDR3 is TGTGCCAGCAGCTGGGACTTTCAAGAGACCCAGTACTTC.

The genes are TRBV5-1 and TRBJ1-1; TRBD1 agrees at 7 bases. Trimming cost V 0 bases and J 0 bases; bases outside gene matches: 11. This CDR3 is 18 amino acids long. Germline-derived CDR1 and CDR2 are SGHRS and YFSETQ. The chain's CDR3 is CASSLARQGALMNTEAFF. For the CDR3, the DNA is TGCGCCAGCAGCTTGGCCCGACAGGGCGCGCTTATGAACACTGAAGCTTTCTTT.

The V and J genes are TRBV5-1 and TRBJ2-3, with a weak D call TRBD1 (5 bases). Per the germline V gene, CDR1 is SGHRS and CDR2 is YFSETQ. The CDR3 is 15 residues long. With 0 bases removed from V and 0 bases from J, the gap between germline ends came to 8 bases. The CDR3: CASSLGQRSTDTQYF. As DNA, the CDR3 is TGCGCCAGCAGCTTGGGACAGAGAAGCACAGATACGCAGTATTTT.

This chain uses TRBV7-2 with TRBJ1-3; D might be TRBD1 (5 bases). Germline V gives CDR1 SGHTA, CDR2 FQGNSA. CDR3 length equals 16 residues. The V end lost 5 bases, the J end lost 0 bases, and 14 bases lay between the germline ends. Here the CDR3 DNA reads TGTGCCAGCAGCCCCCCCACAGGTTACTCTGGAAACACCATATATTTT. Amino acid sequence: CASSPPTGYSGNTIYF.

The chain recombines TRBV6-5 with TRBJ1-1; D not resolved. Germline V gene lookup returns CDR1 MNHEY and CDR2 SVGAGI. V lost 5 bases and J 9 bases, leaving 10 bases between the germline ends. This CDR3 is 11 amino acids long. The CDR3 reads CASSLDNQAFF. DNA of the CDR3: TGTGCCAGCAGTCTTGACAACCAAGCTTTCTTT.

The chain joins TRBV27 to TRBJ1-3; TRBD1 is a possible D gene (6 bases). Trimming stripped 0 bases from V and 7 bases from J, with 13 bases between. Germline V gene sequence: CDR1 MNHEY, CDR2 SMNVEV (reference sequence). The length of the CDR3 is 15 residues. The chain's CDR3 is CASSLSWGGPNTIYF. CDR3 sequence (DNA): TGTGCCAGCAGTTTATCGTGGGGGGGCCCTAACACCATATATTTT.

The gene calls are TRBV4-3 and TRBJ2-7; D possibly corresponds to TRBD2 (6 bases). The CDR3 consists of 15 residues. CDR1 is LGHNA, CDR2 YSLEER, per germline. V lost 1 base and J 3 bases, leaving 13 bases between the germline ends. As DNA, the CDR3 is TGCGCCAGCAGCCAAGGATTAGGCGGGAACTACGAGCAGTACTTC. This gives the protein CASSQGLGGNYEQYF.

The table lists this clone with a few counts. The chain uses TRBV4-1 and TRBJ2-7; 7 positions agree with TRBD1. The trim removed 4 bases at V and 0 bases at J, leaving 3 bases unmatched. The CDR3 has 14 residues. The germline gives CDR1 MGHRA, CDR2 YSYEKL. The CDR3 coding sequence is TGCGCCAGCAGCCCCCGGGACAGCTCCTACGAGCAGTACTTC. Translated, it gives CASSPRDSSYEQYF.

The chain links TRBV5-1 to TRBJ1-6, with 7 bases aligning to TRBD1. Germline CDR1 reads SGHRS; CDR2 reads YFSETQ. This CDR3 has 15 amino acids. The ends lost 3 bases at V and 6 bases at J; junction bases unmatched: 6. The chain's CDR3 is CASSWAGTVNSPLHF. DNA for the CDR3: TGCGCCAGCAGCTGGGCAGGGACAGTTAATTCACCCCTCCACTTT.

V gene TRBV7-2 combines with J gene TRBJ1-1; TRBD1 matches at 7 bases. J lost 5 bases, V lost 8 bases, and 11 bases had no gene match. This CDR3 region has 14 residues. Looked up from germline, CDR1 is SGHTA and CDR2 is FQGNSA. The DNA for the CDR3 is TGTGCCAGCGCAGGGGGTATCACGAGTACTGAAGCTTTCTTT. Translation gives CASAGGITSTEAFF.

The chain recombines TRBV5-4 with TRBJ2-3; D not certain. The CDR3 covers 15 residues. Germline V lookup: CDR1 SGHNT, CDR2 YYREEE (reference sequence). Trimming took 4 bases from V and 0 from J, leaving 12 bases between them. CDR3 bases: TGTGCCAGCAGCGGATACTTGACTAGCACAGATACGCAGTATTTT. Translated, it gives CASSGYLTSTDTQYF.